This passage covers 16 T cell receptor beta chains from one sample sequenced in a study of cytomegalovirus exposure and HLA in healthy donors. Primers included in the PCR were 60 Vbeta and 13 Jbeta primers. The repertoire was sequenced with immunoSEQ multiplex PCR; TCRdb's copy has only in-frame clones and lacks some. The repertoire holds some 150,000 clones, with around 77% as singletons. Material: PBMCs. These receptors were taken from a woman aged 25 to 39 in good health and CMV-seronegative.

The chain joins TRBV29-1 to TRBJ2-2; TRBD1 matches at 7 bases. Germline V lookup: CDR1 SQVTM, CDR2 ANQGSEA. V dropped 5 bases and J dropped 5; count of bases not matched to a gene: 8. The CDR3 spans 14 residues. The CDR3, as DNA: TGCAGCGTTTTCGGAGACAGGGTAACCGGGGAGCTGTTTTTT. It is translated as CSVFGDRVTGELFF.

V is TRBV6-5 and J is TRBJ2-5; 10 positions agree with TRBD1. Trimming took 2 bases from V and 4 from J; bases not matched to a gene: 4. This CDR3 contains 15 residues. CDR1 and CDR2 (germline): MNHEY, SVGAGI. The CDR3 region is CASSYTTGGGETQYF. As DNA, the CDR3 is TGTGCCAGCAGTTACACGACAGGGGGCGGAGAGACCCAGTACTTC.

The CDR3 is CASSQPGTGRVNYGYTF. CDR3 coding DNA: TGCGCCAGCAGTCAACCCGGGACAGGGCGCGTAAACTATGGCTACACCTTC. The chain links TRBV10-2 to TRBJ1-2; 9 nucleotides agree with TRBD1. The V and J ends lost 5 bases and 2 bases, in that order; junction bases with no gene match: 12. The CDR3 sequence is 17 residues long. The V gene's germline CDR1 is WSHSY and CDR2 SAAADI.

The rearrangement links TRBV7-2 to TRBJ2-1, with 7 bases lining up with TRBD1. The ends lost 0 bases at V and 4 bases at J; junction bases unmatched: 3. CDR3 length: 15 residues. CDR1 SGHTA and CDR2 FQGNSA come from the germline V gene. CDR3: CASSLAGTVYNEQFF. CDR3 sequence (DNA): TGTGCCAGCAGCTTAGCCGGGACAGTTTACAATGAGCAGTTCTTC.

This clone is a singleton in its sample. J is TRBJ1-3 and V is TRBV5-4; D gene unclear. Germline lookup yields CDR1 SGHNT and CDR2 YYREEE (reference sequence). Trimming took off 0 bases at V and 0 bases at J, with 10 bases between the two ends. CDR3 size: 16 residues. CDR3 in DNA: TGTGCCAGCAGCTTGGCTGGGGAGCTCTCTGGAAACACCATATATTTT. Translated, it gives CASSLAGELSGNTIYF. The full variable domain, its missing parts supplied by reference TRBV5-4 and TRBJ1-3, is ETGVTQSPTHLIKTRGQQVTLRCSSQSGHNTVSWYQQALGQGPQFIFQYYREEENGRGNFPPRFSGLQFPNYSSELNVNALELDDSALYLCASSLAGELSGNTIYFGEGSWLTVV.

This chain connects TRBV28 to TRBJ2-1, with 8 bases identical to TRBD2. Germline V gene sequence: CDR1 MDHEN, CDR2 SYDVKM. This CDR3 contains 15 residues. The V segment lost 1 base and the J segment 6 bases; nucleotides outside the gene matches: 5. In DNA, the CDR3 is TGTGCCAGCAGTTTATATAGCGGGAAAGGCAATGAGCAGTTCTTC. Its translation: CASSLYSGKGNEQFF.

The CDR3 nucleotides read TGTGCCAGTAGTGTCCGACTAGCGGGGGGGAGCACAGATACGCAGTATTTT. Protein sequence: CASSVRLAGGSTDTQYF. The genes are TRBV19 and TRBJ2-3; TRBD2 agrees at 14 bases. CDR3 length: 17 amino acids. Germline V gene sequence: CDR1 LNHDA, CDR2 SQIVND (reference sequence). The junction had 4 bases not matched to a gene; V was cut back by 5 bases and J by 0 bases. The whole variable domain, filled in from reference TRBV19 and TRBJ2-3, reads DGGITQSPKYLFRKEGQNVTLSCEQNLNHDAMYWYRQDPGQGLRLIYYSQIVNDFQKGDIAEGYSVSREKKESFPLTVTSAQKNPTAFYLCASSVRLAGGSTDTQYFGPGTRLTVL.

The sample holds one count of this clone. The CDR3 sequence: CASSLGQGADTQYF. The CDR3 DNA reads as TGTGCCAGCTCACTGGGACAGGGGGCTGATACGCAGTATTTT. The V call is TRBV18, the J call TRBJ2-3, with TRBD1 identical over 12 bases. V lost 4 bases and J lost 6; bases outside the gene matches: 2. The CDR3 has 14 amino acids. From germline, CDR1 is KGHSH and CDR2 LQKENI.

The chain has TRBV28 and TRBJ1-3; D is perhaps TRBD1 (5 bases). The CDR3 length is 15 residues. Germline V gives CDR1 MDHEN, CDR2 SYDVKM. V dropped 6 bases and J dropped 4 bases, with 16 bases sitting between them. The DNA for the CDR3 is TGTGCCAGCAGGTCCCAGCAGGGCTGGGGAAACACCATATATTTT. Amino acids: CASRSQQGWGNTIYF.

The V gene is TRBV6-6, the J gene TRBJ2-7; 13 bases are shared with TRBD2. The trim removed 0 bases at V and 5 bases at J, leaving 4 bases unmatched. The germline gives CDR1 MNHNY, CDR2 SVGAGI (reference sequence). This CDR3 has 16 residues. CDR3 bases: TGTGCCAGCAGTTACTCGACTAGCGGGAGGTGGCACGAGCAGTACTTC. This gives the protein CASSYSTSGRWHEQYF.

This clone was seen only a few times. The chain has TRBV30 and TRBJ1-1; 7 nucleotides match TRBD1. Germline V CDR1 and CDR2: GTSNPN, SVGIG (reference sequence). The ends lost 0 bases at V and 5 bases at J; junction bases unmatched: 6. This CDR3 region has 14 residues. CDR3 sequence: CAWSVKGARTEAFF. Here the CDR3 DNA reads TGTGCCTGGAGTGTAAAGGGGGCGCGGACTGAAGCTTTCTTT.

V usage is TRBV9 and J usage is TRBJ1-2, with TRBD1 matching over 7 bases. Germline V gene lookup returns CDR1 SGDLS and CDR2 YYNGEE. J lost 2 bases, V lost 3 bases, and 7 bases had no gene match. The CDR3 runs 15 residues. In nucleotides, the CDR3 is TGTGCCAGCAGCGGCCGACAGGGCCAAAACTATGGCTACACCTTC. This codes for CASSGRQGQNYGYTF.

CDR3 in amino acids: CASSVVGGEETQYF. For the CDR3, the DNA is TGTGCCAGCAGCGTAGTGGGAGGGGAAGAGACCCAGTACTTC. The chain is built from TRBV9 and TRBJ2-5; 7 positions agree with TRBD2. The CDR3 has 14 amino acids. V shed 0 bases and J 3 bases; nucleotides not matched to a gene: 2. The V gene's germline CDR1 is SGDLS and CDR2 YYNGEE.

The chain couples TRBV19 to TRBJ1-1; 8 bases map to TRBD1. The CDR3 has 13 amino acids. The V gene end was trimmed by 5 bases and the J gene end by 10 bases; junction bases not matched to a gene: 9. The V gene's germline CDR1 is LNHDA and CDR2 SQIVND (reference sequence). CDR3 in DNA: TGTGCCAGTAGTGCGGACAGGGCGGAGGGAGCTTTCTTT. It codes for CASSADRAEGAFF.

The genes are TRBV5-1 and TRBJ1-3; 8 bases agree with TRBD1. With 2 bases clipped from V and 0 bases from J, the junction kept 4 bases outside the gene matches. This CDR3 contains 16 residues. The germline gives CDR1 SGHRS, CDR2 YFSETQ. The CDR3 DNA sequence: TGCGCCAGCAGCTTCCAGGGGGCAACCTCTGGAAACACCATATATTTT. Translated, it gives CASSFQGATSGNTIYF.

On this clone itself: The DNA is left out, because the CDR3 cannot be placed on it with certainty; the CDR3 is given as TCRdb lists it. The rearrangement links TRBV9 to TRBJ2-1; the table's TRBD2 call for D was not verified on the DNA. Inclusive of both ends, the CDR3 amounts to 16 amino acids. The germline V gene encodes CDR1 SGDLS and CDR2 YYNGEE. CDR3: CASSVSSVRAYNEQFF.